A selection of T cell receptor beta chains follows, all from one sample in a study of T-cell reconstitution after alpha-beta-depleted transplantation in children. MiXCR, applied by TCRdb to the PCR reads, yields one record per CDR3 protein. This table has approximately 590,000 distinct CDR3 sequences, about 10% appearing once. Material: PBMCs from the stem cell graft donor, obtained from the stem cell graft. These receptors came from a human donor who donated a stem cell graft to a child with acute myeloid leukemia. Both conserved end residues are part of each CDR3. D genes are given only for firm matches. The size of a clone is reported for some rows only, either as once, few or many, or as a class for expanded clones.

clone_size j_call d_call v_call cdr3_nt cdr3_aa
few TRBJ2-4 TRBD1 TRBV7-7 TGTGCTAGCAGCTTATCCCAGGGGGCCGTTCAGTACTTC CASSLSQGAVQYF
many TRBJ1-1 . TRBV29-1 TGCAGCGTCTCCGGACCCGTTGAAGCTTTCTTT CSVSGPVEAFF
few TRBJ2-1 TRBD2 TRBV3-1 TGTGCCAGCAGCCAAGGAGGGTTGAGCGGGAGATCCTACAATGAGCAGTTCTTC CASSQGGLSGRSYNEQFF
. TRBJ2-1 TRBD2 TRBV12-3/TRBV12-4 TGTGCCAGCAGTATCACAGGACTAGTTCTCAATGAGCAGTTCTTC CASSITGLVLNEQFF
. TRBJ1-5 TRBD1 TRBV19 TGTGCCACCGGAGGACAGGGTAGCAATCAGCCCCAGCATTTT CATGGQGSNQPQHF
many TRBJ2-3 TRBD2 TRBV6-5 TGTGCCAGCAGTTCCCCCGGGAGGGCCAGTTTAGATACGCAGTATTTT CASSSPGRASLDTQYF
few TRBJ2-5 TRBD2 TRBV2 TGTGCCAGCACCCTCCGGGGAGCGGGAGGGCCGAGGGAGACCCAGTACTTC CASTLRGAGGPRETQYF
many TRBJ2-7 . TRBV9 TGTGCCAGCAGCGTAGCGACGTCAGGGGAGCAGTACTTC CASSVATSGEQYF
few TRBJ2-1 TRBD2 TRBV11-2 TGTGCCAGCAGCTTATTCTGGCGGGGGAGCTCCTACAATGAGCAGTTCTTC CASSLFWRGSSYNEQFF
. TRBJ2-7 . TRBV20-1 TGCAGTGCCGACCTCTCCGGATTTGGCGTCCACGAGCAGTACTTC CSADLSGFGVHEQYF
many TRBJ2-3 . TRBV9 TGTGCCAGCAGCGTAGGTGGACGCGATACGCAGTATTTT CASSVGGRDTQYF
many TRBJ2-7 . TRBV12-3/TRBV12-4 TGTGCCAGCAGTCCTAGGACAGCCCTTTACGAGCAGTACTTC CASSPRTALYEQYF
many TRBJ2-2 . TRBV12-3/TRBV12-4 TGTGCCAGCAGACCGACCGATACGAACACCGGGGAGCTGTTTTTT CASRPTDTNTGELFF
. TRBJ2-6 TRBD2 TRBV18 TGTGCCAGCTCACCCAGGGAGGGGAACGTCCTGACTTTC CASSPREGNVLTF
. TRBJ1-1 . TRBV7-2 TGTGCCAGCAGCCCAGATGGGACATATTGGGCTGAAGCTTTCTTT CASSPDGTYWAEAFF
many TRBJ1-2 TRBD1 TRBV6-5 TGTGCCAGCAGTCGGGACAGGGGGCCCTATGGCTACACCTTC CASSRDRGPYGYTF
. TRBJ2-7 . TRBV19 TGTGCCAGACCAACAGGTAACTCCTACGAGCAGTACTTC CARPTGNSYEQYF
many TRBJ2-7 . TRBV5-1 TGCGCCAGCAGCCCCGCTGGCCTCTACGAGCAGTACTTC CASSPAGLYEQYF
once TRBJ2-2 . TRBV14 TGTGCCAGCAGCCAAGTCGGGTCCACCGGGGAGCTGTTTTTT CASSQVGSTGELFF
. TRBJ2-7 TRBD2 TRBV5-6 TGTGCCAGCAGCTGGACGACTAGCGGTCTTGTCAACGAGCAGTACTTC CASSWTTSGLVNEQYF
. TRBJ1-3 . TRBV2 TGTGCCACCAGAGAGGGCCCAGGAAACACCATATATTTT CATREGPGNTIYF
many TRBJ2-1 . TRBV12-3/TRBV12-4 TGTGCCAGCAGTTTAGGCGCGGCCAAGGGGTTCTTC CASSLGAAKGFF
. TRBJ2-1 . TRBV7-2 TGTGCCAGCAGCGGTTCTAGCAGGTCCTACAATGAGCAGTTCTTC CASSGSSRSYNEQFF
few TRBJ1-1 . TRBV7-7 TGTGCTAGCAGCCCGTTATCAAAGGGCACTGAAGCTTTCTTT CASSPLSKGTEAFF
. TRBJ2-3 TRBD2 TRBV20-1 TGCAGTGCTAGGAAGTATAGAGCGGGAACCGCGGATAGCACAGATACGCAGTATTTT CSARKYRAGTADSTDTQYF
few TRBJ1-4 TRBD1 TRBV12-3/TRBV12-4 TGTGCCAGCAGTTTAACAGGGGGCGAGGGAAAACTGTTTTTT CASSLTGGEGKLFF
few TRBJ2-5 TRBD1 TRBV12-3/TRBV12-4 TGTGCCAGCAGTTTAGCGGGACAGGGGTACCAAGAGACCCAGTACTTC CASSLAGQGYQETQYF
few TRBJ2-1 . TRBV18 TGTGCCAGCTCACCATTGGGCAGCGACAATGAGCAGTTCTTC CASSPLGSDNEQFF
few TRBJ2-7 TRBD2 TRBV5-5 TGTGCCAGCAGCCTAGCGGGCCTGGGGTCCTACGAGCAGTACTTC CASSLAGLGSYEQYF
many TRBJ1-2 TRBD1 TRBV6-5 TGTGCCAGCAGTAGACAGGGAGGGGGCTACACCTTC CASSRQGGGYTF
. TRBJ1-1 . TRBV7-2 TGTGCCAGCAGCGCTCTTGGGTCTGAAGCTTTCTTT CASSALGSEAFF
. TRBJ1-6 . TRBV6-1 TGTGCCAGCTACGGGACGGGGAATTCACCCCTCCACTTT CASYGTGNSPLHF
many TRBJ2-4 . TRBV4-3 TGCGCCAGCAGCCAAGAGTCAGGCCTAGCCAAAAACATTCAGTACTTC CASSQESGLAKNIQYF
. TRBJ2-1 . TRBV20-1 TGCAGTGCTAGAGAAAGAGGTGGGAATGAGCAGTTCTTC CSARERGGNEQFF
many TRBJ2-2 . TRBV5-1 TGCGCCAGCAGCTTGCAGGGCGGAAACACCGGGGAGCTGTTTTTT CASSLQGGNTGELFF